Listed below are T cell receptor beta chains from one sample, sequenced in a study of memory CD4+ T cells and cytomegalovirus serostatus. Only in-frame clones appear in the TCRdb table, and some are missing; sequencing was by immunoSEQ multiplex PCR. The sample includes about 61,000 clones, around 83% of them seen just once. Source material: memory CD4+ T cells from blood. Source of these receptors: an adult in good health and CMV-seronegative. CDR3s include the opening cysteine and the closing phenylalanine or tryptophan. A D gene is named only where the DNA matches it firmly. Clone size is stated in some rows and not others, as once, few, many or a class when expanded.

D gene	V gene	J gene	clone size	CDR3 DNA	CDR3 protein
NA	TRBV19	TRBJ2-5	NA	TGTGCCAGTAGTATCCAGGGTGAAGAGACCCAGTACTTC	CASSIQGEETQYF
NA	TRBV29-1	TRBJ1-1	once	TGCAGCGTGTCGGACGGGAATTGGGGAACGGGTGAAGCTTTCTTT	CSVSDGNWGTGEAFF
TRBD1	TRBV30	TRBJ1-3	few	TGTGCCTGGAGGACAGGGAGCTCTGGAAACACCATATATTTT	CAWRTGSSGNTIYF
NA	TRBV18	TRBJ1-5	NA	TGTGCCAGCTCACCACCGCGTGGCAGGGGAAGCAATCAGCCCCAGCATTTT	CASSPPRGRGSNQPQHF
TRBD2	TRBV18	TRBJ2-3	NA	TGTGCCAGCTCACCACGGCCTAGCGGGACAGATACGCAGTATTTT	CASSPRPSGTDTQYF
NA	TRBV5-4	TRBJ2-7	NA	TGTGCCAGCAGCTTGGGAGGCGGGACCGAAAACTACGAGCAGTACTTC	CASSLGGGTENYEQYF
TRBD1	TRBV9	TRBJ1-4	NA	TGTGCCAGCAGCGTAGGGACAGGCAATGAAAAACTGTTTTTT	CASSVGTGNEKLFF
NA	TRBV28	TRBJ2-2	NA	TGTGCCAGCAGAAGAGAAACCTGGCCCGCCAGGGACACCGGGGAGCTGTTTTTT	CASRRETWPARDTGELFF
NA	TRBV5-1	TRBJ2-1	NA	TGCGCCAGCAGCTCCGTGGCGGGATTGAATGAGCAGTTCTTC	CASSSVAGLNEQFF
NA	TRBV7-8	TRBJ2-5	once	TGTGCCAGCAGCTGGGGAACTCGGGAGGAGACCCAGTACTTC	CASSWGTREETQYF
NA	TRBV7-2	TRBJ2-2	NA	TGTGCCAGCAGTCCACAGGGCTCGAACACCGGGGAGCTGTTTTTT	CASSPQGSNTGELFF
TRBD1	TRBV6-5	TRBJ2-7	once	TGTGCCAGCAGTAGCGCCGGGACAGGGGTTGTTGGGCAGTACTTC	CASSSAGTGVVGQYF
NA	TRBV7-2	TRBJ1-5	NA	TGTGCCAGCAGCTTAAGCAGGGATCAGCCCCAGCATTTT	CASSLSRDQPQHF
NA	TRBV14	TRBJ1-2	NA	TGTGCCAGCAGCCAAGTTGCCCGTCCGGTGGTTGGGGCTAACTATGGCTACACCTTC	CASSQVARPVVGANYGYTF
NA	TRBV2	TRBJ1-1	NA	TGTGCCAGCAGGGGTACAGGGTTGAACACTGAAGCTTTCTTT	CASRGTGLNTEAFF
TRBD1	TRBV6-1	TRBJ1-5	NA	TGTGCCAGCAGTGCCCGGACAGGGGGCATGGAGCCCCAGCATTTT	CASSARTGGMEPQHF
NA	TRBV27	TRBJ2-6	NA	TGTGCCAGCAGTTTTCGACAGGTTGTTTTATCTGGGGCCAACGTCCTGACTTTC	CASSFRQVVLSGANVLTF
TRBD1	TRBV4-1	TRBJ1-1	NA	TGCGCCAGCAGCCCCGGACCGGGACAGGGGGCTAAGGGGACTGAAGCTTTCTTT	CASSPGPGQGAKGTEAFF
TRBD1	TRBV5-1	TRBJ2-5	NA	TGCGCCAGCAGCTTCGGGCAGGGGGTCCAAGAGACCCAGTACTTC	CASSFGQGVQETQYF
TRBD1	TRBV5-1	TRBJ2-7	NA	TGCGCCAGCAGCTTGCAGCCGGGACAGGGGGGCGAGCAGTACTTC	CASSLQPGQGGEQYF
TRBD1	TRBV7-8	TRBJ1-4	NA	TGTGCCAGCAGCTTAGGACAGGGAAATGAAAAACTGTTTTTT	CASSLGQGNEKLFF
TRBD2	TRBV19	TRBJ2-7	NA	TGTGCCAGTAGTGCCAGACTAGCGGCTAGCTCCTACGAGCAGTACTTC	CASSARLAASSYEQYF
TRBD1	TRBV7-9	TRBJ2-5	NA	TGTGCCAGCAGCTCGGACAGGGGCGGAGGAACCCAGTACTTC	CASSSDRGGGTQYF
NA	TRBV7-6	TRBJ2-4	NA	TGTGCCAGCAGCTTAGCCCCCGAGGGAGCCCTGAACATTCAGTACTTC	CASSLAPEGALNIQYF
NA	TRBV30	TRBJ2-6	NA	TGTGCCTGGAGTGGCCGACGTCCCTCTGGGGCCAACGTCCTGACTTTC	CAWSGRRPSGANVLTF
TRBD1	TRBV6-5	TRBJ1-2	NA	TGTGCCAGCAGTGGGACAGATTCTAACTATGGCTACACCTTC	CASSGTDSNYGYTF
NA	TRBV6-5	TRBJ1-3	NA	TGTGCCAGCAGTTACTCACGGTTCTCTGGAAACACCATATATTTT	CASSYSRFSGNTIYF
NA	TRBV28	TRBJ2-5	once	TGTGCCAGCAGTTTGGATGGGCAGCAGTACTTC	CASSLDGQQYF
TRBD2	TRBV6-1	TRBJ2-7	once	TGTGCCAGCAGTGAAAGATTCGGGTCTAGCGGGAGTCGAAACGAGCAGTACTTC	CASSERFGSSGSRNEQYF
NA	TRBV14	TRBJ1-2	NA	TGTGCCAGCAGCGGTCCCGGGACGGGGAACTATGGCTACACCTTC	CASSGPGTGNYGYTF
NA	TRBV5-1	TRBJ2-7	once	TGCGCCAGCAGCTTATCCGGCGGGGCGCAACAGTACTTC	CASSLSGGAQQYF
TRBD1	TRBV19	TRBJ1-2	few	TGTGCCAGTAGTCCTCATGGCCAGGGGGCGCTGGGCTACACCTTC	CASSPHGQGALGYTF
TRBD2	TRBV6-1	TRBJ2-3	NA	TGTGCCAGCAGTGAACGGGCTAGCGGGGGGGCCAGAGATACGCAGTATTTT	CASSERASGGARDTQYF
NA	TRBV5-6	TRBJ2-5	NA	TGTGCCAGCAGCTTGGCCTGGGGACGGACACCAGAGACCCAGTACTTC	CASSLAWGRTPETQYF
NA	TRBV7-3	TRBJ2-6	once	TGTGCCAGCAGCCCTGGATGGGCCAACGTCCTGACTTTC	CASSPGWANVLTF
TRBD1	TRBV2	TRBJ2-7	NA	TGTGCCAGCAGTGAACAGGGGGCGGCCTACGAGCAGTACTTC	CASSEQGAAYEQYF
TRBD1	TRBV6-6	TRBJ1-1	NA	TGTGCCGGCCAGAGGACAGGGAACACTGAAGCTTTCTTT	CAGQRTGNTEAFF
NA	TRBV6-5	TRBJ1-4	NA	TGTGCCAGCAGCACAGGGTGGGAGGAAAAACTGTTTTTT	CASSTGWEEKLFF
TRBD2	TRBV7-2	TRBJ2-7	NA	TGTGCCAGCAGCTCCCTAGCGGGTAAGACCTACGAGCAGTACTTC	CASSSLAGKTYEQYF
NA	TRBV2	TRBJ1-2	NA	TGTGCCAGCACCCTACAGGGAGAGAACTATGGCTACACCTTC	CASTLQGENYGYTF